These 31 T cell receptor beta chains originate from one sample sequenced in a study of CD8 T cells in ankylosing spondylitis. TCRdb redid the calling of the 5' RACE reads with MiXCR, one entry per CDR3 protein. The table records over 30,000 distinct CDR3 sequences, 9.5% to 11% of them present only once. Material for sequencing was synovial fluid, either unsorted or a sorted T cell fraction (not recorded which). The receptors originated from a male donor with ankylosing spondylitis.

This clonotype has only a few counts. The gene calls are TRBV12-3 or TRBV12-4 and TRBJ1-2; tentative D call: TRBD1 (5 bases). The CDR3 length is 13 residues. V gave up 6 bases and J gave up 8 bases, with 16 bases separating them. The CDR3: CASRGDGPIGYTF. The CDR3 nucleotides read TGTGCCAGCAGGGGGGACGGGCCAATCGGCTACACCTTC.

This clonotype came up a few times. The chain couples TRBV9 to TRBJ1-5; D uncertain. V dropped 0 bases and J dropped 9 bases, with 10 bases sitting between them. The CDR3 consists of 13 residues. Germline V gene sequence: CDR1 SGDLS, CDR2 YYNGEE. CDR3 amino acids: CASSVDGEGPQHF. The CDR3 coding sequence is TGTGCCAGCAGCGTAGACGGGGAGGGGCCCCAGCATTTT.

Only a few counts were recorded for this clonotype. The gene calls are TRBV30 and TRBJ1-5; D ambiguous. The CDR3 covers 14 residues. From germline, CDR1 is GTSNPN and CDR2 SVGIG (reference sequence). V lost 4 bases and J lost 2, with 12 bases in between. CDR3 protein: CAWNLAGRNQPQHF. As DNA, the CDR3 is TGTGCCTGGAATCTCGCAGGACGCAATCAGCCCCAGCATTTT.

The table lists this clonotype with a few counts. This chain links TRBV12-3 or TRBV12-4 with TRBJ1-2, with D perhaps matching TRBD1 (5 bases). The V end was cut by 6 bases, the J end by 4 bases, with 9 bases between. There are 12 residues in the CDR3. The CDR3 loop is CASRRGGYGYTF. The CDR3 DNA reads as TGTGCCAGCAGACGGGGGGGCTATGGCTACACCTTC.

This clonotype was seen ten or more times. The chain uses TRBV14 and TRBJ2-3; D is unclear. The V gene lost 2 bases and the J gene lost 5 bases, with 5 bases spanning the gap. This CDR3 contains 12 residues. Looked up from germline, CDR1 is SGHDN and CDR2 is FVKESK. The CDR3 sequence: CASSQPGDTQYF. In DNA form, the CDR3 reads TGTGCCAGCAGCCAACCTGGAGATACGCAGTATTTT.

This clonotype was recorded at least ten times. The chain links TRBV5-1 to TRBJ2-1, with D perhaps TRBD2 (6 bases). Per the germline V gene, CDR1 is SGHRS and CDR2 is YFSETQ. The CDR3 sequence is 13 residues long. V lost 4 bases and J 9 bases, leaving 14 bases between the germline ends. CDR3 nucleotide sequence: TGCGCCAGCAGCCCCACTAGCTATGCTGAGCAGTTCTTC. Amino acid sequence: CASSPTSYAEQFF. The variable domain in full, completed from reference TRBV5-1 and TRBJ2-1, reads KAGVTQTPRYLIKTRGQQVTLSCSPISGHRSVSWYQQTPGQGLQFLFEYFSETQRNKGNFPGRFSGRQFSNSRSEMNVSTLELGDSALYLCASSPTSYAEQFFGPGTRLTVL.

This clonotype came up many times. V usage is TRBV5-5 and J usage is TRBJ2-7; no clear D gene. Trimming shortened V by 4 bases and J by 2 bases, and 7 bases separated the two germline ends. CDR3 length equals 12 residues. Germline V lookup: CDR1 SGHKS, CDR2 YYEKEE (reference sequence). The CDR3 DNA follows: TGTGCCAGCAGCGTTCACCCCTACGAGCAGTACTTC. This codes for CASSVHPYEQYF.

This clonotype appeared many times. The CDR3 DNA is TGCGCCAGCAGTTACACAGGGCGACCCTACGAGCAGTACTTC. Translated, it gives CASSYTGRPYEQYF. V usage is TRBV5-1 and J usage is TRBJ2-7; the D gene is possibly TRBD1 (6 bases). This CDR3 region has 14 residues. Germline V gene lookup returns CDR1 SGHRS and CDR2 YFSETQ. The V gene lost 5 bases and the J gene lost 2 bases, with 14 bases spanning the gap.

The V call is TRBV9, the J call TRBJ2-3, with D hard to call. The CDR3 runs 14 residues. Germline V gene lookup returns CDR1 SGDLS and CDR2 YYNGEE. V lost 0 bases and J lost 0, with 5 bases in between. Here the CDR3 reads CASSVVGSTDTQYF. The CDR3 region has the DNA TGTGCCAGCAGCGTAGTTGGAAGCACAGATACGCAGTATTTT.

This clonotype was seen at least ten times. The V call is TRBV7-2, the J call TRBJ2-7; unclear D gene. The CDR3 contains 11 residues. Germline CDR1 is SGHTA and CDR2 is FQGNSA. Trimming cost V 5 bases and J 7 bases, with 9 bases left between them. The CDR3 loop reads CASSRGWEQYF. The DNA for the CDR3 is TGTGCCAGCAGCCGTGGCTGGGAGCAGTACTTC.

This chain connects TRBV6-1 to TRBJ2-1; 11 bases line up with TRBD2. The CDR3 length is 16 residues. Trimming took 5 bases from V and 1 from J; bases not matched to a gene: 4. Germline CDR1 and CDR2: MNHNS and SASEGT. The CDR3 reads CASSPTSGKSYNEQFF. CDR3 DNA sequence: TGTGCCAGCAGTCCGACTAGCGGGAAGTCCTACAATGAGCAGTTCTTC.

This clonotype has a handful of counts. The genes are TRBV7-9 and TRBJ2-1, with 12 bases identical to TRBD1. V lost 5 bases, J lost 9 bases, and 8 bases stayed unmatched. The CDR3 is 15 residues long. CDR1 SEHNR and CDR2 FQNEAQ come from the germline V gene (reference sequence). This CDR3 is CASSRPGTGGSEQFF. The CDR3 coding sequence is TGTGCCAGCAGCCGACCCGGGACAGGGGGCAGTGAGCAGTTCTTC.

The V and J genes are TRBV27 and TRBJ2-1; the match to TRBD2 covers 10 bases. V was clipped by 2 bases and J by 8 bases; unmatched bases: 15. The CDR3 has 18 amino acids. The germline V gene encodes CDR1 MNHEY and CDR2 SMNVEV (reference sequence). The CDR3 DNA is TGTGCCAGCAGTTTAAAGGGGGCTAGCGGGAGTGCATGGGATGAGCAGTTCTTC. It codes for CASSLKGASGSAWDEQFF.

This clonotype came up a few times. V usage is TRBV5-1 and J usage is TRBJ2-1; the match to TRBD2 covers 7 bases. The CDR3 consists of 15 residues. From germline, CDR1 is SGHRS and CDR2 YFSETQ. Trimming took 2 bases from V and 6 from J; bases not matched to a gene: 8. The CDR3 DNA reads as TGCGCCAGCAGCTTTCGGGGACTAAATGTCAATGAGCAGTTCTTC. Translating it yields CASSFRGLNVNEQFF. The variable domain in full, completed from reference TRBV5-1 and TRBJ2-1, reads KAGVTQTPRYLIKTRGQQVTLSCSPISGHRSVSWYQQTPGQGLQFLFEYFSETQRNKGNFPGRFSGRQFSNSRSEMNVSTLELGDSALYLCASSFRGLNVNEQFFGPGTRLTVL.

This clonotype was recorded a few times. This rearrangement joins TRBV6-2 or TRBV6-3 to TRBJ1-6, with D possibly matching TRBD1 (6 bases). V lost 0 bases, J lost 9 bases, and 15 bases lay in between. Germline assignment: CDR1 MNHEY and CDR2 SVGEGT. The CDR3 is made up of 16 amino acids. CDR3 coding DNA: TGTGCCAGCAGTTACTCGCCTCGCAGGGGTGGTTCACCCCTCCACTTT. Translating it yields CASSYSPRRGGSPLHF.

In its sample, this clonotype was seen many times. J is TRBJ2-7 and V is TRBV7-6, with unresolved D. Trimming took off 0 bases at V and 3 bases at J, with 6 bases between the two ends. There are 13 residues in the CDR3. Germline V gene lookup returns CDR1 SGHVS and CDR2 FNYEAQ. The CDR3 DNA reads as TGTGCCAGCAGCTTAGCGGGGTTCTACGAGCAGTACTTC. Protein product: CASSLAGFYEQYF.

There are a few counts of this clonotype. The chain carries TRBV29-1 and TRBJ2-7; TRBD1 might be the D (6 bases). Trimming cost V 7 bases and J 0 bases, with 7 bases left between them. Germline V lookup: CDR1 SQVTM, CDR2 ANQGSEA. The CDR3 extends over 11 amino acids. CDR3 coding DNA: TGCAGCGGGACAGTCTCCTACGAGCAGTACTTC. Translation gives CSGTVSYEQYF.

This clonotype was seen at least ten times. The CDR3 sequence is CASSLSRFGNIAKNIQYF. DNA for the CDR3: TGTGCCAGCAGTTTAAGTAGGTTTGGTAATATAGCCAAAAACATTCAGTACTTC. The chain recombines TRBV28 with TRBJ2-4; D not certain. This CDR3 has 18 amino acids. The germline V gene has CDR1 MDHEN and CDR2 SYDVKM. V lost 2 bases and J 0 bases, leaving 17 bases between the germline ends.

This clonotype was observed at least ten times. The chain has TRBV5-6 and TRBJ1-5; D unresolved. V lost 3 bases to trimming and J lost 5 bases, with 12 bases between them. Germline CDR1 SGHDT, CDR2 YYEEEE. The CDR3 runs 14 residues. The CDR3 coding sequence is TGTGCCAGCAGCTCCGGCGTTGGTTATCAGCCCCAGCATTTT. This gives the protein CASSSGVGYQPQHF.

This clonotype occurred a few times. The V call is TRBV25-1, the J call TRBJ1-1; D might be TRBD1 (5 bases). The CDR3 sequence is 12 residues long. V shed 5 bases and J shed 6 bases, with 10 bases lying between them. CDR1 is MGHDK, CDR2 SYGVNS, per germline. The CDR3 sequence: CASSSGWAEAFF. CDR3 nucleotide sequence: TGTGCCAGCAGTTCAGGGTGGGCTGAAGCTTTCTTT. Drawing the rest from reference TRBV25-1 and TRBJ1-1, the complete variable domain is EADIYQTPRYLVIGTGKKITLECSQTMGHDKMYWYQQDPGMELHLIHYSYGVNSTEKGDLSSESTVSRIRTEHFPLTLESARPSHTSQYLCASSSGWAEAFFGQGTRLTVV.

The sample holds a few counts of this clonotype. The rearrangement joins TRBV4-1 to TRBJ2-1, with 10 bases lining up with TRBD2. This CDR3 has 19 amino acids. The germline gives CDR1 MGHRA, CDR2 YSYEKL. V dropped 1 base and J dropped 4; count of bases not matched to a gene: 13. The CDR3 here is CASSQVSSGSLGGYNEQFF. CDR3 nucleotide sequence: TGCGCCAGCAGCCAAGTCTCTAGCGGGAGTTTGGGTGGGTACAATGAGCAGTTCTTC.

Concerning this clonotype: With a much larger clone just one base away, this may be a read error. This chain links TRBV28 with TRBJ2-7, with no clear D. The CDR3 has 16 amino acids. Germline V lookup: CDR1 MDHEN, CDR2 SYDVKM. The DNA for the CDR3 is TGTGGCAGCCGCCCCCCTGACCCACGCTCCTACTACGAGCAGTACTTC. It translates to CGSRPPDPRSYYEQYF. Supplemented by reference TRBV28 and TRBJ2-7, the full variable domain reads DVKVTQSSRYLVKRTGEKVFLECVQDMDHENMFWYRQDPGLGLRLIYFSYDVKMKEKGDIPEGYSVSREKKERFSLILESASTNQTSMYLCGSRPPDPRSYYEQYFGPGTRLTVT.

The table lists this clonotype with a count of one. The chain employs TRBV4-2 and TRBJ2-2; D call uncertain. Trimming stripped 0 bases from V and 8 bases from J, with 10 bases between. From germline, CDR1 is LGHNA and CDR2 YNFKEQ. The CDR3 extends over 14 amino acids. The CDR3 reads CASSQDWATGELFF. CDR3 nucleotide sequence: TGTGCCAGCAGCCAAGATTGGGCAACAGGGGAGCTGTTTTTT.

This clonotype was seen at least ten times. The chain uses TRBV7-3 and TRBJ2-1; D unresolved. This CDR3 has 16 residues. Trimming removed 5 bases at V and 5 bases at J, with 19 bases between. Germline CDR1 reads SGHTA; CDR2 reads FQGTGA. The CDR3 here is CASSLLPGQPDNEQFF. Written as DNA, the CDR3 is TGTGCCAGCAGCCTACTCCCGGGTCAACCGGACAATGAGCAGTTCTTC.

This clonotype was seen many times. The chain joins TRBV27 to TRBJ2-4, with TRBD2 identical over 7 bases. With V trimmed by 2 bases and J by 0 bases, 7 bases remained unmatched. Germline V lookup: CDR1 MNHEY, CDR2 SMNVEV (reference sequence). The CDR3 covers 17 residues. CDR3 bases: TGTGCCAGCAGTTTAGGGGGGGTCGGTGGAGCCAAAAACATTCAGTACTTC. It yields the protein CASSLGGVGGAKNIQYF.

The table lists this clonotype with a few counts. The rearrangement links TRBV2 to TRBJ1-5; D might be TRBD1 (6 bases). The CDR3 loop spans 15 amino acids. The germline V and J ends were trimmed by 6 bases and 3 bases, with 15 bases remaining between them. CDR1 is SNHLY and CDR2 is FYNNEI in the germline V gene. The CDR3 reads CASSVPTGYNQPQHF. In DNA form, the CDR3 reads TGTGCCAGCAGCGTACCTACAGGGTACAATCAGCCCCAGCATTTT.

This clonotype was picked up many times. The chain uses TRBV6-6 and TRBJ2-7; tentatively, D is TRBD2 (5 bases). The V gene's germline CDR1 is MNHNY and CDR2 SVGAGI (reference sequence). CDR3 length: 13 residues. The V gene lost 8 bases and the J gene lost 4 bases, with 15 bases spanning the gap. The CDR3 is CASDPGTFYEQYF. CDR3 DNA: TGTGCCAGCGATCCGGGAACCTTTTACGAGCAGTACTTC.

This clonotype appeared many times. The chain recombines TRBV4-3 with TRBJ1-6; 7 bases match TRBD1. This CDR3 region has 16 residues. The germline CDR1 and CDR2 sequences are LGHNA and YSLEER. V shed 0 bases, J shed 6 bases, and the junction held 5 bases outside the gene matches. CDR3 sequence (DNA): TGCGCCAGCAGCCAAGATTCCAGGGGGTCTAATTCACCCCTCCACTTT. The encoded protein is CASSQDSRGSNSPLHF.

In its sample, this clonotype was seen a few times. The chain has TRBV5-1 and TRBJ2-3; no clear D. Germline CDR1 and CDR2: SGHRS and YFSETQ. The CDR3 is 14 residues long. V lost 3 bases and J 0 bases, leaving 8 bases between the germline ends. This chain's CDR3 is CASSSGLSTDTQYF. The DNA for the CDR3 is TGCGCCAGCAGCTCTGGCCTCAGCACAGATACGCAGTATTTT.

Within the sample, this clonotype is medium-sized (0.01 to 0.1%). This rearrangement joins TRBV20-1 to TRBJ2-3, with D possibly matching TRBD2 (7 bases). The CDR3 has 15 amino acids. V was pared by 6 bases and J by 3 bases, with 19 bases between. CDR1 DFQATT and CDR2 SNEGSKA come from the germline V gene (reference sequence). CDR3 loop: CSAPPGEGLTDTQYF. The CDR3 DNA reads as TGCAGTGCCCCACCAGGGGAGGGCCTTACAGATACGCAGTATTTT.

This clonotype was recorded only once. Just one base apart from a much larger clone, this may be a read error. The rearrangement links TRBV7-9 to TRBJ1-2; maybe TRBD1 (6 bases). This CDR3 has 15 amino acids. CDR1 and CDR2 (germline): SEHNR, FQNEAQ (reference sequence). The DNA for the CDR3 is TGTTCCAGCAGCCCAGCTCGAGGACAGAACTATGGCTACACCTTC. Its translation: CSSSPARGQNYGYTF.